What follows are 10 T cell receptor beta chains derived from one specimen sequenced in a study of preoperative IRX-2 immunotherapy in early breast cancer. Sequencing used immunoSEQ multiplex PCR; TCRdb keeps in-frame clones, though not all of them. The profile shows fewer than 25,000 clones, 85% to 90% of them singletons. Treatment denoted: preoperative locoregional IRX-2 cytokine immunotherapy. Source: tumor tissue, taken after IRX-2 immunotherapy. Every receptor here comes from a human donor with breast cancer.

The chain carries TRBV30 and TRBJ1-2, with 7 bases aligning to TRBD1. The CDR3 has 11 residues. Germline V gene lookup returns CDR1 GTSNPN and CDR2 SVGIG (reference sequence). Trimming at V came to 2 bases and at J to 8 bases, leaving 2 bases not matched to a gene. CDR3 bases: TGTGCCTGGAGTCCAGGGGGGGGCTACACCTTC. Its translation is CAWSPGGGYTF.

The chain employs TRBV19 and TRBJ2-5; 12 nucleotides match TRBD2. V dropped 6 bases and J dropped 2; count of bases not matched to a gene: 4. The CDR3 contains 15 residues. Germline V gives CDR1 LNHDA, CDR2 SQIVND (reference sequence). The CDR3 loop reads CASRMTSGGQETQYF. CDR3 DNA sequence: TGTGCCAGTAGAATGACTAGCGGGGGACAAGAGACCCAGTACTTC.

The V call is TRBV2, the J call TRBJ1-1; tentatively, D is TRBD1 (6 bases). The V and J ends lost 5 bases and 3 bases respectively, with 16 bases between them. Germline assignment: CDR1 SNHLY and CDR2 FYNNEI. CDR3 length: 15 amino acids. For the CDR3, the DNA is TGTGCCAGCAGTCGCGAGGGGGGAACGGACACTGAAGCTTTCTTT. This translates into CASSREGGTDTEAFF.

The chain links TRBV9 to TRBJ1-4, with TRBD1 identical over 8 bases. The junction had 7 bases not matched to a gene; V was cut back by 4 bases and J by 8 bases. The CDR3 is made up of 14 amino acids. Per the germline V gene, CDR1 is SGDLS and CDR2 is YYNGEE. The CDR3 DNA is TGTGCCAGCAGCCCAACAGGGGGTCGGGAAAAACTGTTTTTT. Its translation: CASSPTGGREKLFF.

This clone occurred once. Here the CDR3 reads CASSQDEVANYGYTF. Written as DNA, the CDR3 is TGCGCCAGCAGCCAAGACGAAGTAGCTAACTATGGCTACACCTTC. This chain links TRBV4-1 with TRBJ1-2, with D hard to call. The CDR3 spans 15 residues. V was trimmed by 0 bases and J by 0 bases, leaving 8 bases between them. The germline gives CDR1 MGHRA, CDR2 YSYEKL.

The chain couples TRBV6-5 to TRBJ2-3, with D perhaps matching TRBD2 (5 bases). CDR1 and CDR2 from the germline V gene are MNHEY and SVGAGI. The CDR3 has 16 residues. The V end lost 0 bases, the J end lost 0 bases, and 10 bases lay between the germline ends. CDR3 amino acids: CASSYSWRTSTDTQYF. CDR3 DNA sequence: TGTGCCAGCAGTTACTCGTGGCGGACTAGCACAGATACGCAGTATTTT.

J is TRBJ2-5 and V is TRBV27; D gene uncertain. The end of the DNA aligns better with TRBJ2-7, so the J call may be wrong. CDR3 size: 9 residues. In germline, CDR1 is MNHEY, CDR2 SMNVEV (reference sequence). DNA of the CDR3: TGTGCCGTTGGACACGAGCAGTACTTC. This codes for CAVGHEQYF.

This chain's CDR3 is CAISTGGLGNEQFF. In DNA form, the CDR3 reads TGTGCCATCTCAACCGGGGGACTAGGCAATGAGCAGTTCTTC. The J gene is TRBJ2-1, the V gene TRBV19, with TRBD2 identical over 8 bases. CDR1 and CDR2 from the germline V gene are LNHDA and SQIVND (reference sequence). With 10 bases clipped from V and 6 bases from J, the junction kept 11 bases outside the gene matches. The CDR3 totals 14 residues.

This clone came up once. The CDR3 reads CASSEQPNTEAFF. The CDR3 region has the DNA TGTGCCAGCAGTGAACAGCCGAACACTGAAGCTTTCTTT. J is TRBJ1-1 and V is TRBV6-4; D is unresolved. The germline gives CDR1 MRHNA, CDR2 SNTAGT. Trimming cost V 3 bases and J 1 base, with 6 bases left between them. This CDR3 is built from 13 residues.

This chain uses TRBV28 with TRBJ2-7, with D perhaps matching TRBD2 (7 bases). The V end was cut by 8 bases, the J end by 7 bases, with 12 bases between. The CDR3 contains 11 residues. CDR1 is MDHEN and CDR2 is SYDVKM in the germline V gene. Here the CDR3 reads CASGGAREQYV. The DNA for the CDR3 is TGTGCCAGCGGGGGGGCGCGAGAGCAGTACGTC.